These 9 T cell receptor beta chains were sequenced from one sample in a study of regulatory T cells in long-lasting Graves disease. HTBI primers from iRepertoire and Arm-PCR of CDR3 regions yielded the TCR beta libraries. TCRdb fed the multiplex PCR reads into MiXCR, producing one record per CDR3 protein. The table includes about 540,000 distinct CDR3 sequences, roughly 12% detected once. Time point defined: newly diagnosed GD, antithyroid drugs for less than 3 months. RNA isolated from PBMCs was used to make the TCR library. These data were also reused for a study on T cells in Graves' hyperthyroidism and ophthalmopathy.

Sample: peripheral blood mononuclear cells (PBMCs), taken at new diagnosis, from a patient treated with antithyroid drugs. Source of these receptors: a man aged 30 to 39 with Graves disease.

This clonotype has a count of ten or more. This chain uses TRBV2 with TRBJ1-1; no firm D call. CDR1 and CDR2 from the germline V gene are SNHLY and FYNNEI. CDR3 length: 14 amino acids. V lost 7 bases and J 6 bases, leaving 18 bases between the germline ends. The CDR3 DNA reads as TGTGCCAGCACCGGGCCCGGGCAATGGGCTGAAGCTTTCTTT. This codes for CASTGPGQWAEAFF.

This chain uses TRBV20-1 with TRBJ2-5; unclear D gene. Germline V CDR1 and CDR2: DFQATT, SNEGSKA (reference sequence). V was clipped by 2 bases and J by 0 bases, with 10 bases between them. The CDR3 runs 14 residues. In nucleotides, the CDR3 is TGCAGTGCTAGACTCGAGAGGTACCAAGAGACCCAGTACTTC. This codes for CSARLERYQETQYF.

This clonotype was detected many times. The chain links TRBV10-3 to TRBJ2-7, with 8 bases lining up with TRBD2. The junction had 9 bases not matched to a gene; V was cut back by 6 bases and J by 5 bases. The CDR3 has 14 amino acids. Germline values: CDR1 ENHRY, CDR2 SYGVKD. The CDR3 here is CAIRTAGETHEQYF. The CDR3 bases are TGTGCCATCAGAACAGCGGGAGAGACCCACGAGCAGTACTTC.

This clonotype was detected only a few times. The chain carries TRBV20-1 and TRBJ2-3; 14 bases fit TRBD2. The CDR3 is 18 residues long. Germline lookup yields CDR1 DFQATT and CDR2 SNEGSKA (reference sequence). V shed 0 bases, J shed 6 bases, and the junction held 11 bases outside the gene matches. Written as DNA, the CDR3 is TGCAGTGCTAGAGACGCAACCGGGACTAGCGGGAGTAGTGATACGCAGTATTTT. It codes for CSARDATGTSGSSDTQYF.

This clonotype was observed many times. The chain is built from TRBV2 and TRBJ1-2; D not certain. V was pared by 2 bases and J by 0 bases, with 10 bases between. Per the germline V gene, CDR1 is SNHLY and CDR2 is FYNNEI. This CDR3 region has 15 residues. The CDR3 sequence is CASSEMARANYGYTF. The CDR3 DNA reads TGTGCCAGCAGTGAAATGGCTCGGGCTAACTATGGCTACACCTTC.

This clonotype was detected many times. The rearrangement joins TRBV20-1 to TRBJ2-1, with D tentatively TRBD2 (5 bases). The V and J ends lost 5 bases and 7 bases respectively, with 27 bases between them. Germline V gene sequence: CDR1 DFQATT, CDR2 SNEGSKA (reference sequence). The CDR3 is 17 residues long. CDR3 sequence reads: CSASPGVARLTRNEQFF. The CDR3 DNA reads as TGCAGTGCTTCCCCCGGGGTAGCGAGGTTGACGAGGAATGAGCAGTTCTTC.

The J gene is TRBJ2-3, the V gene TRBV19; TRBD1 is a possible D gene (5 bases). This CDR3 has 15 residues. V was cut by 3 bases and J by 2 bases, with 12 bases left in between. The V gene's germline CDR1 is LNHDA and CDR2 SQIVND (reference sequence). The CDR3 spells CASSIQGWNTDTQYF. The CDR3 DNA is TGTGCCAGTAGTATTCAGGGCTGGAACACAGATACGCAGTATTTT. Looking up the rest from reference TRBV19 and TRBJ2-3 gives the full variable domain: DGGITQSPKYLFRKEGQNVTLSCEQNLNHDAMYWYRQDPGQGLRLIYYSQIVNDFQKGDIAEGYSVSREKKESFPLTVTSAQKNPTAFYLCASSIQGWNTDTQYFGPGTRLTVL.

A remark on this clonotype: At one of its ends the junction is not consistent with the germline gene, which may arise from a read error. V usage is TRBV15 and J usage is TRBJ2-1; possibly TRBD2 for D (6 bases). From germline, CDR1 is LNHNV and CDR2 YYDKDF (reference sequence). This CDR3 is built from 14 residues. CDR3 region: CAASAGSEYNEQFF. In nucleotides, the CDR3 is TGTGCCGCCAGCGCGGGGAGCGAATACAATGAGCAGTTCTTC.

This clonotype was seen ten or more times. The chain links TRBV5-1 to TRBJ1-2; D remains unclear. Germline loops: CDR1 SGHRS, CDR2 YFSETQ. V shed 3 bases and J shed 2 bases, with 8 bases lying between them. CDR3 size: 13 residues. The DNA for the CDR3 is TGCGCCAGCAGCTCGGGAGGCAACTATGGCTACACCTTC. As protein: CASSSGGNYGYTF. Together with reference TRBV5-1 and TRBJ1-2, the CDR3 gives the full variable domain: KAGVTQTPRYLIKTRGQQVTLSCSPISGHRSVSWYQQTPGQGLQFLFEYFSETQRNKGNFPGRFSGRQFSNSRSEMNVSTLELGDSALYLCASSSGGNYGYTFGSGTRLTVV.